Listed below are T cell receptor beta chains from one sample, sequenced in a study of cytomegalovirus exposure and HLA in healthy donors. Sequencing was performed with immunoSEQ multiplex PCR; in TCRdb, only in-frame clones are kept and a portion is missing. This repertoire shows about 100,000 clones, roughly four fifths found once; its top ten account for 3% to 4%. The sample consisted of PBMCs. These receptor sequences come from a man in his forties or fifties in good health and CMV-seronegative. Both conserved end residues are part of each CDR3. Fields, in order: clone size, CDR3 length, D gene, J gene, V gene, CDR3 protein, CDR3 DNA. A D gene is named only where the DNA matches it firmly. A row's size may be missing; if present it is once, few, many or a size class.

>few|16|TRBD1|TRBJ2-7|TRBV19
CASSRPRGQGAYEQYF
TGTGCCAGTAGTAGACCCCGGGGACAGGGGGCCTACGAGCAGTACTTC
>.|15|TRBD2|TRBJ2-2|TRBV2
CASSGLAVNTGELFF
TGTGCCAGCAGTGGACTAGCGGTAAACACCGGGGAGCTGTTTTTT
>.|14|.|TRBJ1-4|TRBV6-6
CASSSSGVGEKLFF
TGTGCCAGCAGTTCTTCCGGGGTGGGTGAAAAACTGTTTTTT
>few|13|.|TRBJ2-3|TRBV7-9
CASRAEITDTQYF
TGTGCCAGCAGAGCGGAGATCACAGATACGCAGTATTTT
>.|15|.|TRBJ2-2|TRBV5-4
CASSSQGRRTGELFF
TGTGCCAGCAGCTCGCAGGGGAGAAGGACCGGGGAGCTGTTTTTT
>.|16|.|TRBJ2-2|TRBV7-9
CASRPVPTVSTGELFF
TGTGCCAGCAGGCCGGTCCCGACTGTTTCCACCGGGGAGCTGTTTTTT
>.|16|TRBD2|TRBJ2-7|TRBV4-2
CASSQSTSGGWYEQYF
TGTGCCAGCAGCCAGTCCACTAGCGGGGGTTGGTACGAGCAGTACTTC
>.|14|TRBD1|TRBJ2-1|TRBV27
CASSTATGGSEQFF
TGTGCCAGCAGTACAGCCACAGGGGGTAGTGAGCAGTTCTTC
>few|16|.|TRBJ2-4|TRBV9
CASSVAPSQGKYIQYF
TGTGCCAGCAGCGTAGCCCCGTCCCAGGGGAAATACATTCAGTACTTC
>once|14|.|TRBJ2-7|TRBV7-9
CASSPPADTHEQYF
TGTGCCAGCAGCCCCCCCGCTGACACCCACGAGCAGTACTTC
>.|15|TRBD2|TRBJ2-1|TRBV14
CASSPWGGVSNEQFF
TGTGCCAGCAGTCCCTGGGGGGGGGTTTCCAATGAGCAGTTCTTC
>.|17|.|TRBJ1-6|TRBV28
CASSFQGSYSYNSPLHF
TGTGCCAGCAGTTTTCAGGGCTCCTACTCCTATAATTCACCCCTCCACTTT
>.|15|TRBD1|TRBJ1-5|TRBV18
CASSFGTGGDQPQHF
TGTGCCAGCTCATTCGGGACAGGGGGGGATCAGCCCCAGCATTTT
>.|16|TRBD2|TRBJ2-7|TRBV7-8
CASSLATSGISYEQYF
TGTGCCAGCAGCTTAGCGACTAGCGGGATCTCCTACGAGCAGTACTTC
>.|13|.|TRBJ2-1|TRBV4-1
CASSQEILTESIF
TGCGCCAGCAGCCAAGAAATCCTCACAGAATCCATCTTC
>.|12|.|TRBJ1-6|TRBV2
CASSRSNSPLHF
TGTGCCAGCAGTCGGAGTAATTCACCCCTCCACTTT
>.|13|.|TRBJ2-7|TRBV28
CASNPSRFHEQYF
TGTGCCAGCAACCCGAGCAGGTTCCACGAGCAGTACTTC
>few|15|TRBD1|TRBJ2-7|TRBV7-6
CASSLQTGVRYEQYF
TGTGCCAGCAGCCTACAGACAGGGGTGCGCTACGAGCAGTACTTC
>.|15|TRBD1|TRBJ1-6|TRBV7-9
CASSLVNRGISPLHF
TGTGCCAGCAGCTTAGTAAACAGGGGGATTTCACCCCTCCACTTT
>.|16|TRBD2|TRBJ2-3|TRBV5-5
CASSLGTSGGADTQYF
TGTGCCAGCAGCTTGGGAACTAGCGGGGGTGCAGATACGCAGTATTTT
>.|15|TRBD1|TRBJ1-1|TRBV19
CASSIRTGGVTEAFF
TGTGCCAGTAGTATACGGACAGGGGGTGTCACTGAAGCTTTCTTT
>.|13|.|TRBJ1-5|TRBV7-3
CASSLNSNQPQHF
TGTGCCAGCAGCCTTAATAGCAATCAGCCCCAGCATTTT
>.|12|TRBD1|TRBJ1-1|TRBV30
CAWETGVFEAFF
TGTGCCTGGGAGACAGGGGTTTTTGAAGCTTTCTTT
>.|14|TRBD1|TRBJ2-5|TRBV5-1
CASSYDRVGETQYF
TGCGCCAGCAGCTACGACAGGGTAGGGGAGACCCAGTACTTC
>few|14|TRBD1|TRBJ2-5|TRBV9
CASSGTGGRETQYF
TGTGCCAGCAGTGGAACAGGGGGTCGTGAGACCCAGTACTTC
>.|19|TRBD1|TRBJ1-2|TRBV7-8
CASSYLLRDSDTLNYGYTF
TGTGCCAGCAGCTACCTCCTCCGGGACAGCGACACCTTAAACTATGGCTACACCTTC
>.|12|.|TRBJ2-7|TRBV7-9
CSSSAGIYEQYF
TGTTCCAGCAGTGCAGGGATCTACGAGCAGTACTTC
>.|14|.|TRBJ2-7|TRBV18
CASSPGLVSYEQYF
TGTGCCAGCTCACCGGGGCTTGTATCCTACGAGCAGTACTTC
>.|12|.|TRBJ2-5|TRBV25-1
CASRSGEETQYF
TGTGCCAGCCGAAGCGGCGAGGAGACCCAGTACTTC
>once|15|.|TRBJ2-7|TRBV7-9
CASSPRGLRVYEQYF
TGTGCCAGCAGCCCCCGCGGATTGCGGGTATACGAGCAGTACTTC
>many|14|.|TRBJ2-7|TRBV4-1
CASRRMDGDYEQYF
TGCGCCAGCAGGCGCATGGACGGGGACTACGAGCAGTACTTC
>.|15|.|TRBJ2-3|TRBV6-5
CASKLMGSLTDTQYF
TGTGCCAGCAAACTGATGGGGAGTCTCACAGATACGCAGTATTTT
>.|15|.|TRBJ2-5|TRBV6-5
CASSPDRGVQETQYF
TGTGCCAGCAGTCCCGATCGGGGAGTTCAAGAGACCCAGTACTTC
>few|15|TRBD1|TRBJ2-1|TRBV9
CASSVVTGSHNEQFF
TGTGCCAGCAGCGTAGTGACAGGGTCTCACAATGAGCAGTTCTTC
>.|13|TRBD1|TRBJ1-5|TRBV27
CASSDRGLQPQHF
TGTGCCAGCAGCGACAGGGGGCTTCAGCCCCAGCATTTT
>once|15|.|TRBJ2-2|TRBV9
CASSVGRPRAGELFF
TGTGCCAGCAGCGTAGGGCGGCCGAGGGCCGGGGAGCTGTTTTTT
>.|16|TRBD2|TRBJ2-3|TRBV5-6
CASSLRRGVSTDTQYF
TGTGCCAGCAGCTTGAGGCGGGGGGTTAGCACAGATACGCAGTATTTT
>.|14|.|TRBJ1-3|TRBV5-1
CASSLEGREDTIYF
TGCGCCAGCAGCTTGGAAGGCAGGGAGGACACCATATATTTT
>many|12|.|TRBJ1-1|TRBV6-1
CASLLRPLEAFF
TGTGCCAGCCTCCTGAGGCCCCTTGAAGCTTTCTTT
>.|13|.|TRBJ2-7|TRBV5-1
CASSLGSRSEQYF
TGCGCCAGCAGCTTGGGATCCCGGTCCGAGCAGTACTTC
>.|13|TRBD1|TRBJ2-7|TRBV11-1
CASSPDRVVEQYF
TGTGCCAGCAGCCCTGACAGGGTCGTGGAGCAGTACTTC
>.|16|TRBD2|TRBJ2-5|TRBV5-6
CASSYLGGRGGVTQYF
TGTGCCAGCAGCTACCTCGGGGGTCGCGGGGGGGTGACCCAGTACTTC